A single sample is the source of the 15 T cell receptor beta chains below, sequenced in a study of shared clonotypes between healthy human individuals. TCRdb's table, derived via immunoSEQ multiplex PCR, lists solely in-frame clones and lacks some. The sample shows hundreds of thousands of clones, approximately 79% of them seen only once. Sequencing used memory CD4+ T cells sorted from blood. Stated subset: CD45RA-negative fraction. Receptors originate from a woman younger than 45 in good health.

The chain employs TRBV28 and TRBJ1-5; D might be TRBD1 (5 bases). The CDR3 length is 15 residues. Trimming removed 7 bases from V and 4 bases from J, with 17 bases in between. CDR1 is MDHEN, CDR2 SYDVKM, per germline. The CDR3 DNA follows: TGTGCCAGCAAAGTCGCTGGGGGTTCGAATCAGCCCCAGCATTTT. Its protein is CASKVAGGSNQPQHF.

The J gene is TRBJ2-5, the V gene TRBV11-3; TRBD2 matches at 14 bases. The CDR3 is 16 residues long. Losses at the gene ends were 5 bases for V and 3 bases for J; bases not matched to a gene: 5. Per the germline V gene, CDR1 is SGHNT and CDR2 is YENEEA. CDR3 in DNA: TGTGCCAGCAGCAAACGACTAGCGGGAGGGAAAGAGACCCAGTACTTC. It translates to CASSKRLAGGKETQYF. The full variable domain, its missing parts supplied by reference TRBV11-3 and TRBJ2-5, is EAGVVQSPRYKIIEKKQPVAFWCNPISGHNTLYWYLQNLGQGPELLIRYENEEAVDDSQLPKDRFSAERLKGVDSTLKIQPAELGDSAVYLCASSKRLAGGKETQYFGPGTRLLVL.

V gene TRBV7-8 combines with J gene TRBJ2-2, with D possibly matching TRBD2 (6 bases). Germline V gives CDR1 SGHVS, CDR2 FQNEAQ. V was trimmed by 5 bases and J by 4 bases, leaving 17 bases between them. This CDR3 is built from 16 residues. DNA of the CDR3: TGTGCCAGCAGCCCGCGCCGGCTGGGGGGCACCGGGGAGCTGTTTTTT. Translating it yields CASSPRRLGGTGELFF.

The V gene is TRBV5-1, the J gene TRBJ2-1, with 10 bases that match TRBD2. V lost 5 bases to trimming and J lost 10 bases; unmatched junction nucleotides: 9. The CDR3 consists of 14 residues. CDR1 SGHRS and CDR2 YFSETQ come from the germline V gene. As DNA, the CDR3 is TGCGCCAGCAGGCCTAGCGGGAGTGGTAACGAGCAGTTCTTC. It translates to CASRPSGSGNEQFF.

This clone was detected once. The chain has TRBV10-3 and TRBJ2-7; possible D gene TRBD2, 5 bases. V lost 0 bases and J 0 bases, leaving 6 bases between the germline ends. From germline, CDR1 is ENHRY and CDR2 SYGVKD. This CDR3 comprises 14 residues. CDR3 in DNA: TGTGCCATCAGTGAGTCGGGGAGCTCCTACGAGCAGTACTTC. This translates into CAISESGSSYEQYF.

The V gene is TRBV6-5, the J gene TRBJ2-7; no clear D. Trimming stripped 2 bases from V and 10 bases from J, with 15 bases between. The CDR3 spans 13 residues. In germline, CDR1 is MNHEY, CDR2 SVGAGI. In nucleotides, the CDR3 is TGTGCCAGCAGTTACGATAAGGCAGCAAGTCAGTACTTC. Its protein product is CASSYDKAASQYF.

The chain combines TRBV13 with TRBJ1-2; D ambiguous. The germline V gene encodes CDR1 PRHDT and CDR2 FYEKMQ (reference sequence). V lost 1 base to trimming and J lost 8 bases, with 17 bases between them. The CDR3 covers 15 residues. The CDR3 region is CASSLVSWRGRGYTF. The CDR3 coding sequence is TGTGCCAGCAGCTTAGTATCGTGGAGAGGCCGCGGCTACACCTTC. Drawing the rest from reference TRBV13 and TRBJ1-2, the complete variable domain is AAGVIQSPRHLIKEKRETATLKCYPIPRHDTVYWYQQGPGQDPQFLISFYEKMQSDKGSIPDRFSAQQFSDYHSELNMSSLELGDSALYFCASSLVSWRGRGYTFGSGTRLTVV.

The chain carries TRBV5-1 and TRBJ2-7, with 8 bases lining up with TRBD2. This CDR3 has 14 amino acids. With 4 bases clipped from V and 6 bases from J, the junction kept 9 bases outside the gene matches. CDR1 and CDR2 from the germline V gene are SGHRS and YFSETQ. The CDR3 DNA reads as TGCGCCAGCAGCACGGGACTAGATCCCCTCGAGCAGTACTTC. Translated: CASSTGLDPLEQYF. Supplemented by reference TRBV5-1 and TRBJ2-7, the full variable domain reads KAGVTQTPRYLIKTRGQQVTLSCSPISGHRSVSWYQQTPGQGLQFLFEYFSETQRNKGNFPGRFSGRQFSNSRSEMNVSTLELGDSALYLCASSTGLDPLEQYFGPGTRLTVT.

The chain is built from TRBV6-1 and TRBJ1-2; 7 nucleotides match TRBD1. From germline, CDR1 is MNHNS and CDR2 SASEGT. Trimming cost V 3 bases and J 8 bases; bases outside gene matches: 9. The CDR3 sequence is 14 residues long. The CDR3 bases are TGTGCCAGCAGTGACCCGGGACAGAGGCTCGGCTACACCTTC. Amino acids: CASSDPGQRLGYTF.

J is TRBJ1-1 and V is TRBV14; tentative D call: TRBD1 (5 bases). The germline gives CDR1 SGHDN, CDR2 FVKESK. Between the trimmed V and J ends, which lost 5 bases and 11 bases, there was a span of 15 bases. There are 12 residues in the CDR3. This CDR3 reads CASSKGVRMAFF. The CDR3 DNA is TGTGCCAGCAGCAAAGGGGTCCGTATGGCTTTCTTT. Complete variable domain (other parts from reference TRBV14 and TRBJ1-1): EAGVTQFPSHSVIEKGQTVTLRCDPISGHDNLYWYRRVMGKEIKFLLHFVKESKQDESGMPNNRFLAERTGGTYSTLKVQPAELEDSGVYFCASSKGVRMAFFGQGTRLTVV.

V is TRBV7-2 and J is TRBJ1-3; no definite D call. CDR1 SGHTA and CDR2 FQGNSA come from the germline V gene. Trimming took 2 bases from V and 0 from J, leaving 11 bases between them. The CDR3 has 16 amino acids. The chain's CDR3 is CASSLPGRHSGNTIYF. The CDR3 DNA reads TGTGCCAGCAGCTTACCCGGACGGCACTCTGGAAACACCATATATTTT.

V usage is TRBV10-1 and J usage is TRBJ2-7, with D unclear. Germline V gene sequence: CDR1 WNHNN, CDR2 SYGVQD (reference sequence). The CDR3 is 13 residues long. Trimming left V 0 bases short and J 4 bases short, with 7 bases between. CDR3 sequence reads: CASSESLGYEQYF. DNA of the CDR3: TGCGCCAGCAGTGAGTCGTTAGGTTACGAGCAGTACTTC.

The chain has TRBV6-1 and TRBJ1-5; unclear D gene. Germline CDR1 reads MNHNS; CDR2 reads SASEGT. This CDR3 has 16 residues. The germline V and J ends were trimmed by 3 bases and 0 bases, with 12 bases remaining between them. The CDR3 reads CASSDRSRYSNQPQHF. The CDR3 nucleotides are TGTGCCAGCAGTGACAGATCTCGTTATAGCAATCAGCCCCAGCATTTT.

This rearrangement joins TRBV7-8 to TRBJ1-3; D uncertain. Germline CDR1 and CDR2: SGHVS and FQNEAQ. The germline V and J ends were trimmed by 1 base and 0 bases, with 7 bases remaining between them. This CDR3 region has 15 residues. The CDR3 DNA follows: TGTGCCAGCAGCTTAGGTAGTCGCTCTGGAAACACCATATATTTT. This sequence encodes CASSLGSRSGNTIYF.

The chain uses TRBV6-6 and TRBJ1-2; no clear D. This CDR3 is built from 15 residues. V lost 0 bases and J 6 bases, leaving 14 bases between the germline ends. Germline V gives CDR1 MNHNY, CDR2 SVGAGI (reference sequence). CDR3 sequence (DNA): TGTGCCAGCAGTTACTCGGAGAGCACGCGAGATGGCTACACCTTC. Translating it yields CASSYSESTRDGYTF.